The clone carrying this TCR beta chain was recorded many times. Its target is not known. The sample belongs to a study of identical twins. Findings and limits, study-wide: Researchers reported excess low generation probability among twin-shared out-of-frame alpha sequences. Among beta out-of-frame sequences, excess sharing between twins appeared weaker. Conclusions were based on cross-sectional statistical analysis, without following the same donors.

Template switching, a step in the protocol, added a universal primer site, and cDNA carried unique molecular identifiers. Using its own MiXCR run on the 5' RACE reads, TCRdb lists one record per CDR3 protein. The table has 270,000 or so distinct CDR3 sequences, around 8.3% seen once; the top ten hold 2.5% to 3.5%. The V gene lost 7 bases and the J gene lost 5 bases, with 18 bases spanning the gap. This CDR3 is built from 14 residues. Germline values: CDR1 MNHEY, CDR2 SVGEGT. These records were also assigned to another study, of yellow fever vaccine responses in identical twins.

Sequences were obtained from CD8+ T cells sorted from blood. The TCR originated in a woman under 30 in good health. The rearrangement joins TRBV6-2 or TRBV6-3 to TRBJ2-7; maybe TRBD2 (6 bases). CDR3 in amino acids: CASISPRELHEQYF. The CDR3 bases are TGTGCCAGCATTTCGCCTCGGGAGTTACACGAGCAGTACTTC.